The next 26 T cell receptor beta chains were all read from a single sample in a study of shared clonotypes between healthy human individuals. Only CD45RO-negative cells positively selected for CCR7 counted as naive CD8 cells, so terminally differentiated effector memory CD45RA+ cells were excluded. Sequencing used immunoSEQ multiplex PCR; TCRdb keeps in-frame clones, though not all of them. Seen here are hundreds of thousands of clones, approximately 96% observed once, and the top ten hold around 0.1%. The sequencing sample was made of naive CD8+ T cells sorted from blood. Receptor source: a woman aged 25 to 39 in good health.

The chain uses TRBV7-9 and TRBJ1-1, with TRBD1 matching 7 bases. CDR3 length equals 14 residues. J gave up 5 bases and V 5 bases, and 8 bases lay outside the gene matches. CDR1 is SEHNR and CDR2 is FQNEAQ in the germline V gene (reference sequence). CDR3 bases: TGTGCCAGCAGCCCGATGGGGACAGAAACTGAAGCTTTCTTT. It specifies CASSPMGTETEAFF.

This chain joins TRBV29-1 and TRBJ2-1; perhaps TRBD2 as D (6 bases). Germline loops: CDR1 SQVTM, CDR2 ANQGSEA. V lost 3 bases and J lost 8, with 14 bases in between. This CDR3 comprises 13 residues. Written as DNA, the CDR3 is TGCAGCGTTGAGGACGGGAGAGGACATGAGCAGTTCTTC. Translation: CSVEDGRGHEQFF.

This chain joins TRBV27 and TRBJ2-2; D remains unclear. V was trimmed by 1 base and J by 8 bases, leaving 2 bases between them. The CDR3 runs to 11 residues. The germline V gene encodes CDR1 MNHEY and CDR2 SMNVEV (reference sequence). The chain's CDR3 is CASSLLGELFF. Written as DNA, the CDR3 is TGTGCCAGCAGTTTATTGGGGGAGCTGTTTTTT.

This clone was picked up one time. This sequence joins TRBV10-3 and TRBJ1-4, with 9 bases identical to TRBD1. V dropped 10 bases and J dropped 7; count of bases not matched to a gene: 13. This CDR3 spans 15 amino acids. Looked up from germline, CDR1 is ENHRY and CDR2 is SYGVKD. Written as DNA, the CDR3 is TGTGCCACCCGGGACAGGGATTCTGATGGTGAAAAACTGTTTTTT. Its protein product is CATRDRDSDGEKLFF.

The rearrangement joins TRBV28 to TRBJ1-3; D remains unclear. CDR1 is MDHEN, CDR2 SYDVKM, per germline. V dropped 5 bases and J dropped 0 bases, with 17 bases sitting between them. The CDR3 is 17 residues long. CDR3 sequence reads: CASSPRHHPSSGNTIYF. CDR3 DNA: TGTGCCAGCAGTCCGCGACACCATCCTTCCTCTGGAAACACCATATATTTT. Full variable domain (outside the CDR3, taken from reference TRBV28 and TRBJ1-3): DVKVTQSSRYLVKRTGEKVFLECVQDMDHENMFWYRQDPGLGLRLIYFSYDVKMKEKGDIPEGYSVSREKKERFSLILESASTNQTSMYLCASSPRHHPSSGNTIYFGEGSWLTVV.

The V and J genes are TRBV9 and TRBJ2-5; the match to TRBD1 covers 8 bases. V lost 0 bases to trimming and J lost 5 bases; unmatched junction nucleotides: 6. The CDR3 is 15 amino acids. The V gene's germline CDR1 is SGDLS and CDR2 YYNGEE. The CDR3 loop is CASSVEDRVFETQYF. The CDR3 DNA reads TGTGCCAGCAGCGTAGAGGACAGGGTTTTCGAGACCCAGTACTTC.

In the case of this clone: Distinct nucleotide sequences in the sample also encode this CDR3. The chain carries TRBV6-5 and TRBJ2-2; tentatively, D is TRBD2 (6 bases). Trimming cost V 3 bases and J 1 base, with 6 bases left between them. Germline-derived CDR1 and CDR2 are MNHEY and SVGAGI. The CDR3 has 14 residues. The CDR3 DNA is TGTGCCAGCAGTTATAGCGGGAACACCGGGGAGCTGTTTTTT. Translating gives CASSYSGNTGELFF.

This chain's CDR3 is CASSYGRASGLYNEQFF. In DNA, the CDR3 is TGTGCCAGCAGCTACGGGCGGGCTAGCGGGCTTTACAATGAGCAGTTCTTC. V is TRBV7-3 and J is TRBJ2-1; 8 bases agree with TRBD2. CDR1 and CDR2 from the germline V gene are SGHTA and FQGTGA. With 4 bases clipped from V and 4 bases from J, the junction kept 12 bases outside the gene matches. The CDR3 runs to 17 residues.

The chain is built from TRBV27 and TRBJ2-3; TRBD2 aligns across 14 bases. CDR1 MNHEY and CDR2 SMNVEV come from the germline V gene (reference sequence). The CDR3 covers 18 residues. V lost 6 bases and J lost 8; bases outside the gene matches: 16. The DNA of the CDR3 is TGTGCCAGCAGCCCGAGCATTACGGGACTAGCGGGAGTCGGTACGCAGTATTTT. The encoded protein is CASSPSITGLAGVGTQYF.

The chain links TRBV5-6 to TRBJ2-5, with a possible D match to TRBD2 (6 bases). This CDR3 is 14 amino acids long. V was shortened by 0 bases and J by 5 bases, with 11 bases between the two germline ends. CDR1 and CDR2 from the germline V gene are SGHDT and YYEEEE. The CDR3 DNA sequence: TGTGCCAGCAGCTTGGCGGGGGTTGGGGAGACCCAGTACTTC. Protein product: CASSLAGVGETQYF.

V gene TRBV6-5 combines with J gene TRBJ2-7; tentatively, D is TRBD2 (5 bases). The germline gives CDR1 MNHEY, CDR2 SVGAGI. V lost 6 bases and J 2 bases, leaving 17 bases between the germline ends. The CDR3 is 15 residues long. The CDR3 region has the DNA TGTGCCAGCAGCCCCATTTCGGGGTCCCCCTACGAGCAGTACTTC. This gives the protein CASSPISGSPYEQYF.

Points on this clone: Other DNA sequences in this specimen translate into the identical CDR3. The V call is TRBV27, the J call TRBJ1-1; unclear D gene. The V end lost 2 bases, the J end lost 1 base, and 5 bases lay between the germline ends. Germline lookup yields CDR1 MNHEY and CDR2 SMNVEV (reference sequence). The CDR3 totals 13 residues. The CDR3 region has the DNA TGTGCCAGCAGTTTAGGGCAGAACACTGAAGCTTTCTTT. This encodes CASSLGQNTEAFF.

The rearrangement joins TRBV2 to TRBJ2-3; 7 bases agree with TRBD2. The V gene's germline CDR1 is SNHLY and CDR2 FYNNEI. The CDR3 loop spans 17 amino acids. The junction had 8 bases not matched to a gene; V was cut back by 2 bases and J by 0 bases. The chain's CDR3 is CASSELRELYSTDTQYF. CDR3 bases: TGTGCCAGCAGTGAATTGCGGGAGCTCTATAGCACAGATACGCAGTATTTT.

Only a few counts were recorded for this clone. This chain connects TRBV30 to TRBJ1-1; D possibly corresponds to TRBD1 (5 bases). The CDR3 is 14 residues long. Germline V lookup: CDR1 GTSNPN, CDR2 SVGIG (reference sequence). The V end lost 5 bases, the J end lost 3 bases, and 16 bases lay between the germline ends. The CDR3 region has the DNA TGTGCCTGGGAACTGGGGCAGCTTGACACTGAAGCTTTCTTT. This translates into CAWELGQLDTEAFF.

The gene calls are TRBV13 and TRBJ1-1; a weak D match, TRBD1 (6 bases). The CDR3 loop spans 14 amino acids. Per germline, CDR1 PRHDT and CDR2 FYEKMQ (reference sequence). Trimming took 2 bases from V and 10 from J, leaving 17 bases between them. CDR3 bases: TGTGCCAGCAGCTTAAGGGGCCAGGGGTCACTAGCTTTCTTT. Its translation: CASSLRGQGSLAFF.

The rearrangement links TRBV7-8 to TRBJ2-3; D remains unclear. The V end was cut by 1 base, the J end by 3 bases, with 14 bases between. The length of the CDR3 is 16 residues. CDR1 is SGHVS, CDR2 FQNEAQ, per germline. Here the CDR3 DNA reads TGTGCCAGCAGCTTAGAGCCCCGTCTTAGGACAGATACGCAGTATTTT. Its translation is CASSLEPRLRTDTQYF.

The chain employs TRBV6-5 and TRBJ2-1; 10 bases line up with TRBD2. Germline lookup yields CDR1 MNHEY and CDR2 SVGAGI. V was pared by 7 bases and J by 7 bases, with 4 bases of the junction left unmatched. The CDR3 has 13 amino acids. CDR3 sequence: CASTVLAGNEQFF. CDR3 sequence (DNA): TGTGCCAGCACCGTACTAGCGGGGAATGAGCAGTTCTTC.

The chain's CDR3 is CATSEWDSPYEQYF. The CDR3, as DNA: TGTGCCACCAGCGAGTGGGACAGCCCCTACGAGCAGTACTTC. This sequence joins TRBV15 and TRBJ2-5; 7 bases are shared with TRBD1. The J call is in doubt because the DNA end fits TRBJ2-7 better. The length of the CDR3 is 14 residues. Per germline, CDR1 LNHNV and CDR2 YYDKDF (reference sequence).

This clone was counted once. The V gene is TRBV4-1, the J gene TRBJ2-7, with TRBD2 as a possible D gene (5 bases). Germline assignment: CDR1 MGHRA and CDR2 YSYEKL. Trimming stripped 3 bases from V and 1 base from J, with 10 bases between. The CDR3 loop spans 14 amino acids. CDR3 residues: CASSQGVNSYEQYF. DNA for the CDR3: TGCGCCAGCAGCCAGGGAGTAAATTCCTACGAGCAGTACTTC.

V is TRBV7-9 and J is TRBJ1-2; weak D call: TRBD1 (6 bases). Trimming pared 4 bases from V and 2 bases from J, leaving 20 bases between. The CDR3 consists of 17 residues. CDR1 and CDR2 from the germline V gene are SEHNR and FQNEAQ (reference sequence). CDR3 loop: CASSSQGTDPGNYGYTF. The CDR3 nucleotides are TGTGCCAGCAGCTCCCAGGGGACGGATCCCGGCAACTATGGCTACACCTTC. The full variable domain, with the rest looked up from reference TRBV7-9 and TRBJ1-2, is DTGVSQNPRHKITKRGQNVTFRCDPISEHNRLYWYRQTLGQGPEFLTYFQNEAQLEKSRLLSDRFSAERPKGSFSTLEIQRTEQGDSAMYLCASSSQGTDPGNYGYTFGSGTRLTVV.

This chain joins TRBV28 and TRBJ2-2; 9 nucleotides line up with TRBD2. V dropped 2 bases and J dropped 7; count of bases not matched to a gene: 8. The CDR3 covers 16 residues. CDR1 MDHEN and CDR2 SYDVKM come from the germline V gene. CDR3 DNA sequence: TGTGCCAGCAGTTTAAATGCGGGAGGGCCTGGCGGGGAGCTGTTTTTT. Its translation: CASSLNAGGPGGELFF. Complete variable domain (other parts from reference TRBV28 and TRBJ2-2): DVKVTQSSRYLVKRTGEKVFLECVQDMDHENMFWYRQDPGLGLRLIYFSYDVKMKEKGDIPEGYSVSREKKERFSLILESASTNQTSMYLCASSLNAGGPGGELFFGEGSRLTVL.

V is TRBV16 and J is TRBJ1-2; the D is unclear. The CDR3 runs 13 residues. Germline assignment: CDR1 KGHSY and CDR2 FQNENV. V lost 0 bases and J lost 4, with 6 bases in between. The CDR3 spells CASSQSSPYGYTF. The CDR3 nucleotides read TGTGCCAGCAGCCAATCAAGTCCCTATGGCTACACCTTC.

This clone was counted only a few times. CDR3: CASSLVERAQETQYF. The DNA of the CDR3 is TGTGCCAGCAGCTTGGTGGAGCGGGCCCAAGAGACCCAGTACTTC. The chain joins TRBV5-4 to TRBJ2-5; TRBD2 might be the D (6 bases). CDR1 and CDR2 (germline): SGHNT, YYREEE (reference sequence). The CDR3 spans 15 residues. Trimming pared 0 bases from V and 1 base from J, leaving 10 bases between.

The rearrangement joins TRBV27 to TRBJ2-5; no definite D call. Between the trimmed V and J ends, which lost 6 bases and 2 bases, there was a span of 22 bases. CDR1 is MNHEY, CDR2 SMNVEV, per germline (reference sequence). This CDR3 has 17 residues. The CDR3 DNA sequence: TGTGCCAGCAGCCAACCTAACCACGGAAGGCAACAAGAGACCCAGTACTTC. It codes for CASSQPNHGRQQETQYF.

This chain uses TRBV14 with TRBJ2-7, with 8 bases aligning to TRBD1. V shed 6 bases and J 9 bases; nucleotides not matched to a gene: 7. Germline values: CDR1 SGHDN, CDR2 FVKESK. The CDR3 contains 12 residues. The CDR3 loop reads CASSADRVPQYF. CDR3 bases: TGTGCCAGCAGTGCGGACAGGGTCCCGCAGTACTTC.

The CDR3 loop is CASSYRDSNTEAFF. The CDR3 bases are TGTGCCAGCAGTTACCGGGACAGTAACACTGAAGCTTTCTTT. The chain recombines TRBV27 with TRBJ1-1; 7 bases align to TRBD1. The germline V gene has CDR1 MNHEY and CDR2 SMNVEV (reference sequence). The CDR3 is made up of 14 amino acids. With V trimmed by 4 bases and J by 2 bases, 4 bases remained unmatched.